This entry lists 9 T cell receptor beta chains sequenced from one sample in a study of OX40 agonist ivuxolimab in advanced cancers. Clones were sequenced by immunoSEQ multiplex PCR, and TCRdb holds only the in-frame ones, with some missing. The table records roughly 76,000 clones, roughly 86% of them present only once. The source material was CD4+ or CD8+ T cells sorted from blood, sampled in a trial of the OX40 agonist ivuxolimab. These receptors were taken from an adult with an advanced solid tumor such as melanoma, head and neck, liver or kidney cancer.

As concerns this clone: Its ends do not fully match the called genes, so a read error is possible. The CDR3 region is CASGLDDRKTQYF. The DNA of the CDR3 is TGCGCCAGCGGCTTGGACGACAGGAAGACCCAGTACTTC. The gene calls are TRBV5-1 and TRBJ2-5; D perhaps matches TRBD1 (6 bases). This CDR3 region has 13 residues. Germline V gives CDR1 SGHRS, CDR2 YFSETQ.

Details on this clone: Sequence at one end of the junction differs from germline and may be a read error. This chain links TRBV19 with TRBJ1-6, with D possibly matching TRBD1 (5 bases). From germline, CDR1 is LNHDA and CDR2 SQIVND (reference sequence). The CDR3 totals 16 residues. Here the CDR3 reads CASSIMGHSNNSPLHF. The DNA for the CDR3 is TGTGCCAGTAGTATCATGGGGCACTCCAATAATTCACCCCTCCACTTT.

The chain carries TRBV27 and TRBJ1-2; possible D gene TRBD1, 5 bases. There are 13 residues in the CDR3. In germline, CDR1 is MNHEY, CDR2 SMNVEV (reference sequence). The V and J ends lost 2 bases and 7 bases respectively, with 11 bases between them. CDR3: CASSLGQGSGYTF. The DNA of the CDR3 is TGTGCCAGCAGTTTAGGGCAGGGTAGTGGCTACACCTTC.

This clone appeared a single time. The CDR3 here is CASSLGDRGSSYNSPLHF. CDR3 DNA sequence: TGCGCCAGCAGCTTGGGGGACAGGGGGAGCTCCTATAATTCACCCCTCCACTTT. The chain uses TRBV5-1 and TRBJ1-6, with 11 bases that match TRBD1. Germline V gene data show CDR1 as SGHRS and CDR2 as YFSETQ. There are 18 residues in the CDR3. V shed 0 bases and J 0 bases; nucleotides not matched to a gene: 2.

The V call is TRBV7-2, the J call TRBJ2-3, with D tentatively TRBD1 or TRBD2 (6 bases each). V gave up 6 bases and J gave up 4 bases, with 14 bases separating them. CDR1 and CDR2 from the germline V gene are SGHTA and FQGNSA. CDR3 size: 14 residues. The CDR3 bases are TGTGCCAGCAGTAGTTCGGGGGCCGCAGATACGCAGTATTTT. Translated, it gives CASSSSGAADTQYF.

The chain couples TRBV27 to TRBJ2-2; TRBD1 is a possible D gene (5 bases). The V gene's germline CDR1 is MNHEY and CDR2 SMNVEV (reference sequence). Between the trimmed V and J ends, which lost 3 bases and 2 bases, there was a span of 10 bases. The CDR3 extends over 15 amino acids. As DNA, the CDR3 is TGTGCCAGCAGTTTTAGGGGTGTTAACACCGGGGAGCTGTTTTTT. Protein product: CASSFRGVNTGELFF.

This sequence joins TRBV27 and TRBJ1-2, with D possibly being TRBD1 (5 bases). Trimming took 8 bases from V and 4 from J, leaving 17 bases between them. CDR1 is MNHEY, CDR2 SMNVEV, per germline (reference sequence). The CDR3 is made up of 14 amino acids. CDR3 bases: TGTGCCAGCTCCCAGGGAGGGGTTGGCTATGGCTACACCTTC. Its protein is CASSQGGVGYGYTF.

This clone was seen just once. J is TRBJ2-7 and V is TRBV11-2; D might be TRBD1 or TRBD2, each matching 5 bases. Germline CDR1 is SGHAT and CDR2 is FQNNGV. The CDR3 is 17 residues long. The V end lost 0 bases, the J end lost 2 bases, and 17 bases lay between the germline ends. The CDR3 protein is CASSLDLAGRVAYEQYF. The CDR3 nucleotides are TGTGCCAGCAGCTTAGACCTCGCGGGCAGGGTGGCCTACGAGCAGTACTTC.

This clone occurred a few times. V gene TRBV19 combines with J gene TRBJ2-2, with unresolved D. The V gene's germline CDR1 is LNHDA and CDR2 SQIVND (reference sequence). This CDR3 region has 16 residues. V was cut by 0 bases and J by 0 bases, with 8 bases left in between. The CDR3 loop is CASSIDKPPNTGELFF. The CDR3 DNA is TGTGCCAGTAGTATAGATAAGCCACCGAACACCGGGGAGCTGTTTTTT.